The 28 T cell receptor beta chains reported below all come from one sample, sequenced in a study of cytomegalovirus exposure and HLA in healthy donors. The PCR was carried out with 60 Vbeta primers and 13 Jbeta primers. TCRdb's table, derived via immunoSEQ multiplex PCR, lists solely in-frame clones and lacks some. The sample has some 98,000 clones, about four fifths seen once. Sequencing was performed on PBMCs. These receptor sequences come from a female donor in good health and CMV-seropositive.

V usage is TRBV15 and J usage is TRBJ1-2; 8 bases align to TRBD1. Trimming cost V 4 bases and J 8 bases; bases outside gene matches: 9. Germline V gives CDR1 LNHNV, CDR2 YYDKDF (reference sequence). The CDR3 consists of 14 residues. The CDR3: CATSMSRGPGGYTF. CDR3 nucleotides: TGTGCCACCAGCATGAGCAGGGGGCCTGGGGGCTACACCTTC.

This chain links TRBV7-2 with TRBJ1-1, with D tentatively TRBD1 (5 bases). Germline values: CDR1 SGHTA, CDR2 FQGNSA. The CDR3 length is 14 residues. Trimming took 0 bases from V and 1 from J, leaving 6 bases between them. The DNA of the CDR3 is TGTGCCAGCAGCTTAGCGGGGCGGAACACTGAAGCTTTCTTT. As protein: CASSLAGRNTEAFF. Full variable domain (remainder filled in from reference TRBV7-2 and TRBJ1-1): GAGVSQSPSNKVTEKGKDVELRCDPISGHTALYWYRQSLGQGLEFLIYFQGNSAPDKSGLPSDRFSAERTGGSVSTLTIQRTQQEDSAVYLCASSLAGRNTEAFFGQGTRLTVV.

The rearrangement uses TRBV7-6 and TRBJ1-1; 7 bases are shared with TRBD1. The CDR3 is made up of 17 amino acids. The germline V gene has CDR1 SGHVS and CDR2 FNYEAQ. V dropped 5 bases and J dropped 2; count of bases not matched to a gene: 14. CDR3 DNA: TGTGCCAGCAGCCCACCGGACAGGAAGAGGTCAAACACTGAAGCTTTCTTT. It is translated as CASSPPDRKRSNTEAFF. Combining the CDR3 with reference TRBV7-6 and TRBJ1-1 gives the whole variable domain GAGVSQSPRYKVTKRGQDVALRCDPISGHVSLYWYRQALGQGPEFLTYFNYEAQQDKSGLPNDRFSAERPEGSISTLTIQRTEQRDSAMYRCASSPPDRKRSNTEAFFGQGTRLTVV.

The rearrangement uses TRBV7-3 and TRBJ2-2, with TRBD1 matching over 9 bases. Germline V gene sequence: CDR1 SGHTA, CDR2 FQGTGA. CDR3 size: 16 residues. J gave up 5 bases and V 5 bases, and 9 bases lay outside the gene matches. This CDR3 reads CASSADPGTGTGELFF. CDR3 nucleotides: TGTGCCAGCAGCGCCGACCCCGGGACAGGGACCGGGGAGCTGTTTTTT.

The chain is built from TRBV29-1 and TRBJ1-1; D perhaps matches TRBD1 (6 bases). The CDR3 totals 12 residues. Per the germline V gene, CDR1 is SQVTM and CDR2 is ANQGSEA. The ends were cut back, 6 bases at V and 11 bases at J, with 19 bases in the middle. The CDR3 loop reads CSVPGQFLEAFF. CDR3 DNA sequence: TGCAGCGTCCCTGGACAGTTTTTAGAGGCTTTCTTT.

This chain joins TRBV15 and TRBJ2-7; D may be TRBD1 (6 bases). Germline V gives CDR1 LNHNV, CDR2 YYDKDF (reference sequence). Trimming left V 0 bases short and J 5 bases short, with 17 bases between. The CDR3 length is 16 residues. CDR3 sequence (DNA): TGTGCCACCAGCAGAGATAGGGGGAGCAGGATAAACGAGCAGTACTTC. Translated, it gives CATSRDRGSRINEQYF.

Only one count was recorded for this clone. The chain combines TRBV27 with TRBJ2-1; 8 nucleotides agree with TRBD2. CDR1 MNHEY and CDR2 SMNVEV come from the germline V gene (reference sequence). The V gene end was trimmed by 6 bases and the J gene end by 6 bases; junction bases not matched to a gene: 16. The CDR3 has 17 amino acids. This CDR3 is CASSLDPQRGSLNEQFF. In DNA, the CDR3 is TGTGCCAGCAGCCTGGACCCCCAGCGGGGGTCCCTCAATGAGCAGTTCTTC.

A word on this clone: The junction departs from germline at one end; a sequencing error may be responsible. The sample carries other DNA sequences with the same CDR3. This sequence joins TRBV6-5 and TRBJ1-1; D remains unclear. The CDR3 covers 12 residues. Per germline, CDR1 MNHEY and CDR2 SVGAGI. The CDR3 sequence is CASTRGGTQAFF. CDR3 bases: TGTGCCAGCACGAGAGGTGGTACGCAAGCTTTCTTC.

The chain couples TRBV11-3 to TRBJ1-1; weak D call: TRBD1 (5 bases). V was pared by 1 base and J by 1 base, with 16 bases between. The CDR3 consists of 17 residues. CDR1 is SGHNT, CDR2 YENEEA, per germline. Written as DNA, the CDR3 is TGTGCCAGCAGCTTAGTCACTCCGGGACTCAAGAACACTGAAGCTTTCTTT. It encodes CASSLVTPGLKNTEAFF.

The chain links TRBV7-9 to TRBJ1-2; D is possibly TRBD1 (6 bases). This CDR3 has 13 amino acids. Germline V gene lookup returns CDR1 SEHNR and CDR2 FQNEAQ (reference sequence). Trimming left V 5 bases short and J 3 bases short, with 10 bases between. This chain's CDR3 is CASSDGQHYGYTF. Written as DNA, the CDR3 is TGTGCCAGCAGCGACGGACAGCACTATGGCTACACCTTC.

Comment on this clone: Other DNA variants within this sample encode the same CDR3. This chain joins TRBV28 and TRBJ1-5; possibly TRBD1 for D (6 bases). The V gene's germline CDR1 is MDHEN and CDR2 SYDVKM. The CDR3 is 13 residues long. V was trimmed by 2 bases and J by 4 bases, leaving 6 bases between them. In DNA form, the CDR3 reads TGTGCCAGCAGTTTACAGGGGAATCAGCCCCAGCATTTT. Translated: CASSLQGNQPQHF.

The chain couples TRBV29-1 to TRBJ1-2, with D perhaps TRBD1 (5 bases). The length of the CDR3 is 12 residues. From germline, CDR1 is SQVTM and CDR2 ANQGSEA. V was pared by 3 bases and J by 6 bases, with 11 bases between. The CDR3 region has the DNA TGCAGCGTTGAGTTCAGGGAGGATGGCTACACCTTC. Its protein is CSVEFREDGYTF.

This clone was recorded only once. This sequence joins TRBV28 and TRBJ1-1; TRBD1 aligns across 9 bases. Per germline, CDR1 MDHEN and CDR2 SYDVKM. The CDR3 extends over 16 amino acids. The J segment lost 7 bases and the V segment lost 5 bases, leaving 14 bases of the junction unmatched. The DNA of the CDR3 is TGTGCCAGCAGTCTGGTCTCCGGGACAGGGAGAGGTGAAGCTTTCTTT. Translating gives CASSLVSGTGRGEAFF.

The chain is built from TRBV4-1 and TRBJ1-2, with 9 bases matching TRBD1. The trim removed 0 bases at V and 4 bases at J, leaving 6 bases unmatched. CDR3 size: 16 residues. Looked up from germline, CDR1 is MGHRA and CDR2 is YSYEKL. The CDR3 sequence: CASSQDRGQGRYGYTF. The CDR3 bases are TGCGCCAGCAGCCAAGATCGGGGACAGGGACGCTATGGCTACACCTTC.

This chain joins TRBV29-1 and TRBJ2-2, with TRBD1 matching 9 bases. The CDR3 length is 18 residues. J was trimmed by 4 bases and V by 1 base; bases with no gene match: 13. Looked up from germline, CDR1 is SQVTM and CDR2 is ANQGSEA. In nucleotides, the CDR3 is TGCAGCGTTGAAGTGCGACAGGGGGGGAACTTTGGCACCGGGGAGCTGTTTTTT. Encoded protein: CSVEVRQGGNFGTGELFF.

This CDR3 is CASSPSQGPNNSPLHF. Here the CDR3 DNA reads TGCGCCAGCAGCCCTTCACAGGGACCTAATAATTCACCCCTCCACTTT. The V call is TRBV5-1, the J call TRBJ1-6; D possibly corresponds to TRBD1 (6 bases). The CDR3 spans 16 residues. Trimming left V 4 bases short and J 5 bases short, with 16 bases between. Germline V gives CDR1 SGHRS, CDR2 YFSETQ.

The gene calls are TRBV19 and TRBJ2-1; 14 nucleotides align to TRBD2. From germline, CDR1 is LNHDA and CDR2 SQIVND (reference sequence). This CDR3 spans 19 amino acids. Trimming removed 4 bases from V and 8 bases from J; junction bases left unmatched: 16. This CDR3 reads CASSTMGLAGASEHHEQFF. As DNA, the CDR3 is TGTGCCAGTAGTACGATGGGACTAGCGGGGGCCAGCGAGCATCATGAGCAGTTCTTC.

This clone has a single count. The chain is built from TRBV11-2 and TRBJ1-5; D is ambiguous. V was cut by 4 bases and J by 4 bases, with 14 bases left in between. CDR1 and CDR2 (germline): SGHAT, FQNNGV. This CDR3 has 15 amino acids. CDR3 sequence: CASSSGARPNQPQHF. In nucleotides, the CDR3 is TGTGCCAGCAGCTCTGGTGCGAGGCCGAATCAGCCCCAGCATTTT. The full variable domain, in which reference TRBV11-2 and TRBJ1-5 provide the parts outside the CDR3, is EAGVAQSPRYKIIEKRQSVAFWCNPISGHATLYWYQQILGQGPKLLIQFQNNGVVDDSQLPKDRFSAERLKGVDSTLKIQPAKLEDSAVYLCASSSGARPNQPQHFGDGTRLSIL.

V and J are TRBV14 and TRBJ2-7; 13 nucleotides line up with TRBD2. This CDR3 has 16 amino acids. The germline V gene has CDR1 SGHDN and CDR2 FVKESK. The J segment lost 4 bases and the V segment lost 4 bases, leaving 7 bases of the junction unmatched. In DNA form, the CDR3 reads TGTGCCAGCAGCCTTACTGGGACTAGCGGGATGTACGAGCAGTACTTC. This gives the protein CASSLTGTSGMYEQYF.

The gene calls are TRBV10-1 and TRBJ2-1, with 8 bases matching TRBD2. Germline V gene data show CDR1 as WNHNN and CDR2 as SYGVQD (reference sequence). There are 15 residues in the CDR3. J gave up 4 bases and V 1 base, and 3 bases lay outside the gene matches. In DNA form, the CDR3 reads TGCGCCAGCAGTGAGTTAACTAGCGGATACAATGAGCAGTTCTTC. It encodes CASSELTSGYNEQFF.

The V gene is TRBV28, the J gene TRBJ2-3; 11 nucleotides align to TRBD1. The CDR3 has 19 residues. The junction had 14 bases not matched to a gene; V was cut back by 6 bases and J by 0 bases. Germline V lookup: CDR1 MDHEN, CDR2 SYDVKM. The CDR3 loop reads CASRAGTGGFGFSTDTQYF. The CDR3 DNA follows: TGTGCCAGCAGGGCCGGGACAGGGGGTTTTGGGTTTAGCACAGATACGCAGTATTTT.

The V and J genes are TRBV19 and TRBJ1-3, with 7 nucleotides matching TRBD1. The CDR3 contains 15 residues. With V trimmed by 5 bases and J by 2 bases, 6 bases remained unmatched. Looked up from germline, CDR1 is LNHDA and CDR2 is SQIVND (reference sequence). The CDR3 here is CASSPPQGTGNTIYF. CDR3 bases: TGTGCCAGTAGTCCACCACAGGGGACTGGAAACACCATATATTTT.

The chain combines TRBV19 with TRBJ1-1, with D possibly matching TRBD1 (6 bases). The germline V and J ends were trimmed by 11 bases and 2 bases, with 18 bases remaining between them. Germline V gives CDR1 LNHDA, CDR2 SQIVND (reference sequence). This CDR3 spans 14 amino acids. The CDR3 protein is CASCSGQRNTEAFF. The CDR3 DNA reads as TGTGCCTCCTGCTCGGGACAAAGAAACACTGAAGCTTTCTTT.

The chain combines TRBV2 with TRBJ2-1; 8 bases map to TRBD2. Germline CDR1 SNHLY, CDR2 FYNNEI. The CDR3 is 14 residues long. V lost 10 bases, J lost 0 bases, and 5 bases stayed unmatched. The CDR3 reads CATPGGGSYNEQFF. DNA of the CDR3: TGTGCCACCCCCGGGGGGGGCTCCTACAATGAGCAGTTCTTC.

The chain has TRBV2 and TRBJ1-1; D unclear. Trimming pared 7 bases from V and 4 bases from J, leaving 10 bases between. Germline CDR1 is SNHLY and CDR2 is FYNNEI. The CDR3 has 12 amino acids. The CDR3 DNA reads as TGTGCCAGCAATGTTAGAGGCACTGAAGCTTTCTTT. This gives the protein CASNVRGTEAFF.

The chain has TRBV19 and TRBJ1-1; TRBD1 might be the D (6 bases). The CDR3 extends over 16 amino acids. Trimming removed 7 bases at V and 2 bases at J, with 20 bases between. Germline assignment: CDR1 LNHDA and CDR2 SQIVND (reference sequence). CDR3 in amino acids: CASTSWGGGHNTEAFF. CDR3 DNA: TGTGCCAGTACTTCATGGGGAGGGGGACACAACACTGAAGCTTTCTTT.

The chain recombines TRBV1 with TRBJ2-5; the D segment call TRBD2 is taken from the table without a DNA check. TRBV1 is a known pseudogene. The CDR3 extends over 19 amino acids. This CDR3 is CTSSQDEENAGTLWETQYF. The CDR3 bases are TGCACCAGCAGCCAAGATGAGGAGAACGCGGGGACTCTTTGGGAGACCCAGTACTTC.

The chain uses TRBV6-5 and TRBJ1-4; no reliable D call. The CDR3 has 14 residues. CDR1 MNHEY and CDR2 SVGAGI come from the germline V gene. Trimming pared 0 bases from V and 5 bases from J, leaving 7 bases between. CDR3 nucleotides: TGTGCCAGCAGTTACTCGAGGGCCAATGAAAAACTGTTTTTT. Translation: CASSYSRANEKLFF.